This T cell receptor (beta chain) was recovered during a study of blood T cell repertoires in COVID-19. Study at large: Spain, Italy and the United States supplied samples that represented acute and convalescent COVID-19. PBMCs, B-cell-depleted T cells, or T cells were the source of the cDNA or gDNA that made up the material.

In the original workflow: Reference gene primer amplification yielded estimated nucleated cell counts. Produced via immunoSEQ multiplex PCR; TCRdb's table is partial and in-frame only. D and trimming come from the DNA, and the V and J calls and clone size come from that table. The repertoire holds over 250,000 clones, with 70% to 85% as singletons. The germline gives CDR1 SGHNT, CDR2 YYREEE (reference sequence). CDR3 length: 13 residues. The ends were cut back, 0 bases at V and 3 bases at J, with 7 bases in the middle. The clonotype was recovered from an elderly woman with acute or convalescent COVID-19. The rearrangement links TRBV5-4 to TRBJ2-7, with TRBD2 as a possible D gene (5 bases). What was sequenced was peripheral blood. The CDR3 DNA is TGTGCCAGCAGCTTGGAACTAGGCTACGAGCAGTACTTC. It translates to CASSLELGYEQYF.